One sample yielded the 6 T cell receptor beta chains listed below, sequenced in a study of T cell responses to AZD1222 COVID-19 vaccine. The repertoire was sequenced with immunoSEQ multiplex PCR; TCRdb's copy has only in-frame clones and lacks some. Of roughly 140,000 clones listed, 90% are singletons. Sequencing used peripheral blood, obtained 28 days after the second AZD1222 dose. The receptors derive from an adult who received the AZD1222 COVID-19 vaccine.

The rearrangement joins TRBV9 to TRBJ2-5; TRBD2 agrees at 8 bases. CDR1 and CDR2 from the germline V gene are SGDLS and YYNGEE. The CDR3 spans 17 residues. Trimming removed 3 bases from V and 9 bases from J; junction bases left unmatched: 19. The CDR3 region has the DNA TGTGCCAGCAGCGCCGCCGTTTCGGCGGGAGGTGTGGGGGCCCAGTACTTC. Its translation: CASSAAVSAGGVGAQYF.

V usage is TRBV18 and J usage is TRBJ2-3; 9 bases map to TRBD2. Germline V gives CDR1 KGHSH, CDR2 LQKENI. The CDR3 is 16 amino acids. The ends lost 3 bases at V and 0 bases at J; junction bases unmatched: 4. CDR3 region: CASSPLAGGSTDTQYF. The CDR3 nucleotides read TGTGCCAGCTCACCCTTGGCGGGGGGGAGCACAGATACGCAGTATTTT.

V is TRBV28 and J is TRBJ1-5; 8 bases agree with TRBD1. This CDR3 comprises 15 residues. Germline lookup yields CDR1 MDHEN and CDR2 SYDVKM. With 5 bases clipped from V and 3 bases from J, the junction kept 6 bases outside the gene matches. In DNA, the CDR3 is TGTGCCAGCAGTACCGGGACAGGTGCCAATCAGCCCCAGCATTTT. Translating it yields CASSTGTGANQPQHF.

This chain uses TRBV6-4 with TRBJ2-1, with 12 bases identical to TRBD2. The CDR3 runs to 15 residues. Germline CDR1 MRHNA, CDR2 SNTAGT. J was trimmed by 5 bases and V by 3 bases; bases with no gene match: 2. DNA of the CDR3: TGTGCCAGCAGTGAAACTAGCGGGGGGCACAATGAGCAGTTCTTC. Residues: CASSETSGGHNEQFF.

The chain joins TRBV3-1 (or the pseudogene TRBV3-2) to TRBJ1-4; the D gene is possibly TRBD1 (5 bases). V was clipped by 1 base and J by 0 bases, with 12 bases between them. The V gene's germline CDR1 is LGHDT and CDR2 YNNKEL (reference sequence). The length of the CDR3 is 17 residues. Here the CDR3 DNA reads TGTGCCAGCAGCCAAGGTTTTATGGGGGCAACTAATGAAAAACTGTTTTTT. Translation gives CASSQGFMGATNEKLFF.

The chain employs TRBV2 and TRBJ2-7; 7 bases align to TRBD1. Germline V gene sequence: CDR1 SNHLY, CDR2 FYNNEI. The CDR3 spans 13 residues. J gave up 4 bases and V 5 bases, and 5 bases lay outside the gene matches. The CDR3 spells CASSPGQLYEQYF. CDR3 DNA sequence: TGTGCCAGCAGTCCGGGACAGCTATACGAGCAGTACTTC.